This T cell receptor (beta chain) was profiled in a study of T cell responses to AZD1222 COVID-19 vaccine. Here immunoSEQ multiplex PCR was the method, and the copy in TCRdb shows in-frame clones only, minus some. The sample gives more than 95,000 clones, approximately 89% of which show up once; roughly 45% is in the top ten. Trimming took 4 bases from V and 2 from J, leaving 14 bases between them. The CDR3 is 15 residues long. Per germline, CDR1 MDHEN and CDR2 SYDVKM. The sequence was collected from an adult who received the AZD1222 COVID-19 vaccine. The V gene is TRBV28, the J gene TRBJ1-2; TRBD1 might be the D (6 bases). Material: peripheral blood, obtained 28 days after the second AZD1222 dose. The CDR3 region has the DNA TGTGCCAGCAGTTGGCAGGGGACCAAAAACTATGGCTACACCTTC. Translation: CASSWQGTKNYGYTF.